These 17 T cell receptor beta chains originate from one sample sequenced in a study of beta chain features in type 1 diabetes (dated by TCRdb to the late 2010s). Libraries came from the immunoSEQ multiplex PCR assay. All of the isolated RNA was reverse transcribed with the High Capacity cDNA Reverse Transcription Kit, so expressed TCRB transcripts were sequenced. TCRdb retrieved this table from immuneACCESS and kept in-frame rearrangements only. Not all clones are present; in checked studies, unresolved V genes account for under half, and no reason is known for the remainder. The sample table shows nearly 350,000 clones, and roughly 8% are seen once. Jointly, the top ten make up around 0.45% of the sample. Sequences were obtained from central memory CD4+ T cells from blood. Receptors were obtained from a woman aged 18-29 years in good health.

Concerning this clone itself: At one boundary the junction diverges from the germline segment, which might be a read error. CDR3 sequence reads: CASSLEDGYTDTQYF. CDR3 nucleotide sequence: TGCGCCAGCAGTTTGGAGGACGGGTACACAGATACGCAGTATTTT. The chain uses TRBV5-1 and TRBJ2-3, with D possibly TRBD2 on 5 matching bases. The length of the CDR3 is 15 residues. Germline assignment: CDR1 SGHRS and CDR2 YFSETQ.

This clone has only a few counts. The chain combines TRBV7-8 with TRBJ2-7, with TRBD1 matching 7 bases. V dropped 1 base and J dropped 5; count of bases not matched to a gene: 2. Germline CDR1 and CDR2: SGHVS and FQNEAQ. The CDR3 runs to 13 residues. The CDR3 reads CASSLGGQNEQYF. For the CDR3, the DNA is TGTGCCAGCAGCTTAGGGGGACAGAACGAGCAGTACTTC.

This clone was detected only a few times. The chain has TRBV5-1 and TRBJ1-4, with 8 bases lining up with TRBD1. With 4 bases clipped from V and 10 bases from J, the junction kept 9 bases outside the gene matches. The germline gives CDR1 SGHRS, CDR2 YFSETQ. The CDR3 contains 14 residues. DNA for the CDR3: TGCGCCAGCAGCGCGGACAGGGAAACTGGAAAACTGTTTTTT. Residues: CASSADRETGKLFF.

The chain combines TRBV9 with TRBJ2-7; D perhaps matches TRBD2 (6 bases). With 3 bases removed from V and 7 bases from J, the gap between germline ends came to 14 bases. Germline V gene sequence: CDR1 SGDLS, CDR2 YYNGEE. This CDR3 contains 13 residues. The CDR3 DNA reads TGTGCCAGCAGCGCCCACACAGGAGGGGAGCAGTACTTC. Amino acids: CASSAHTGGEQYF.

The chain has TRBV7-3 and TRBJ2-3; the match to TRBD1 covers 7 bases. Germline CDR1 reads SGHTA; CDR2 reads FQGTGA. The CDR3 covers 13 residues. V trimming: 3 bases; J trimming: 4 bases; junction bases outside the gene matches: 1. The DNA of the CDR3 is TGTGCCAGCAGCTTGGGGACAGCAGATACGCAGTATTTT. Protein product: CASSLGTADTQYF.

This clone was detected ten times or more. The V gene is TRBV14, the J gene TRBJ2-4; 11 bases fit TRBD2. The CDR3 has 14 residues. The J segment lost 7 bases and the V segment lost 4 bases, leaving 3 bases of the junction unmatched. The V gene's germline CDR1 is SGHDN and CDR2 FVKESK. DNA for the CDR3: TGTGCCAGCAGCCTAGCGGGAGGGAGCAACATTCAGTACTTC. Encoded protein: CASSLAGGSNIQYF.

On this clone itself: The sample contains more than one DNA sequence encoding this CDR3. V usage is TRBV7-9 and J usage is TRBJ1-2; maybe TRBD1 (6 bases). Trimming took off 5 bases at V and 5 bases at J, with 12 bases between the two ends. The CDR3 has 13 residues. CDR1 and CDR2 (germline): SEHNR, FQNEAQ (reference sequence). CDR3 region: CASSPGQRYGYTF. CDR3 bases: TGTGCCAGCAGCCCCGGACAGAGATATGGCTACACCTTC.

The chain combines TRBV5-6 with TRBJ1-5; D is uncertain. Germline V gene lookup returns CDR1 SGHDT and CDR2 YYEEEE. This CDR3 region has 12 residues. V shed 1 base and J shed 7 bases, with 6 bases lying between them. The CDR3 protein is CASSLSEQPQHF. The CDR3 DNA is TGTGCCAGCAGCTTGTCCGAACAGCCCCAGCATTTT.

The V gene is TRBV7-2, the J gene TRBJ2-5; TRBD1 agrees at 7 bases. Looked up from germline, CDR1 is SGHTA and CDR2 is FQGNSA. Germline trimming cut 4 bases from V and 2 bases from J; bases unmatched to any gene: 10. This CDR3 contains 16 residues. The CDR3: CASSSTGTVRQETQYF. CDR3 bases: TGTGCCAGCAGCTCCACCGGGACAGTGAGACAAGAGACCCAGTACTTC. The variable domain in full, with the rest retrieved from reference TRBV7-2 and TRBJ2-5, is GAGVSQSPSNKVTEKGKDVELRCDPISGHTALYWYRQSLGQGLEFLIYFQGNSAPDKSGLPSDRFSAERTGGSVSTLTIQRTQQEDSAVYLCASSSTGTVRQETQYFGPGTRLLVL.

A few counts support this clone. A much larger clone is a single base away; this may be a read error. The genes are TRBV11-2 and TRBJ2-3; D is unclear. The CDR3 contains 12 residues. The germline V gene has CDR1 SGHAT and CDR2 FQNNGV. Trimming shortened V by 4 bases and J by 2 bases, and 4 bases separated the two germline ends. The CDR3 DNA reads as TGTGCCAGCAGCTCCTACACAGATACGCAGTATTTT. Its protein is CASSSYTDTQYF.

This clone has only a few counts. The rearrangement uses TRBV29-1 and TRBJ1-1; D call uncertain. Per the germline V gene, CDR1 is SQVTM and CDR2 is ANQGSEA. Between the trimmed V and J ends, which lost 6 bases and 0 bases, there was a span of 11 bases. The CDR3 covers 13 residues. The CDR3 loop reads CSVVQHLNTEAFF. The CDR3 DNA reads TGCAGCGTCGTACAGCACTTGAACACTGAAGCTTTCTTT.

This clone was observed a few times. This chain joins TRBV10-3 and TRBJ2-5; D call uncertain. With 4 bases removed from V and 2 bases from J, the gap between germline ends came to 14 bases. CDR3 length: 15 amino acids. Germline V lookup: CDR1 ENHRY, CDR2 SYGVKD. In nucleotides, the CDR3 is TGTGCCATCAGTGTCTCGGGTGGTGGTCAAGAGACCCAGTACTTC. It specifies CAISVSGGGQETQYF.

The chain joins TRBV4-1 to TRBJ1-2, with TRBD1 identical over 9 bases. Losses at the gene ends were 4 bases for V and 8 bases for J; bases not matched to a gene: 11. The V gene's germline CDR1 is MGHRA and CDR2 YSYEKL. This CDR3 has 15 residues. The CDR3 sequence: CASSPFGQGLSGYTF. CDR3 sequence (DNA): TGCGCCAGCAGCCCCTTTGGACAGGGGTTGTCCGGCTACACCTTC.

In this sample, this clone turned up a few times. V gene TRBV2 combines with J gene TRBJ2-1; D gene ambiguous. The CDR3 loop spans 12 amino acids. V shed 2 bases and J shed 10 bases, with 9 bases lying between them. Germline values: CDR1 SNHLY, CDR2 FYNNEI. CDR3 sequence (DNA): TGTGCCAGCAGTGAAAGGCGTGCCGAGCAGTTCTTC. Protein product: CASSERRAEQFF.

This clone occurred many times. The chain recombines TRBV19 with TRBJ2-1; TRBD2 matches at 11 bases. CDR1 LNHDA and CDR2 SQIVND come from the germline V gene (reference sequence). V lost 3 bases and J lost 10; bases outside the gene matches: 5. The CDR3 covers 14 residues. In nucleotides, the CDR3 is TGTGCCAGTAGTATGCTAAGACTAGCGGGAGAGCAGTTCTTC. It is translated as CASSMLRLAGEQFF.

This rearrangement joins TRBV18 to TRBJ2-5; 7 bases match TRBD1. The trim removed 4 bases at V and 0 bases at J, leaving 2 bases unmatched. The CDR3 runs to 14 residues. Germline assignment: CDR1 KGHSH and CDR2 LQKENI. The CDR3 DNA sequence: TGTGCCAGCTCACAGGGACAGAACCAAGAGACCCAGTACTTC. It specifies CASSQGQNQETQYF.

This clone was picked up a small number of times. The chain uses TRBV11-3 and TRBJ2-1; D unresolved. The length of the CDR3 is 13 residues. The germline CDR1 and CDR2 sequences are SGHNT and YENEEA. V was shortened by 8 bases and J by 4 bases, with 12 bases between the two germline ends. CDR3 DNA sequence: TGTGCCAGCTTCCGCAGACTTTACAATGAGCAGTTCTTC. It translates to CASFRRLYNEQFF.